Detailed here is one T cell receptor (beta chain). This sample's TCRbeta library carried unique molecular identifier barcodes. MiXCR, applied by TCRdb to the PCR reads, yields one record per CDR3 protein. The sample holds about 610,000 distinct CDR3 sequences, about 11% seen once. The data were taken from a study of T-cell reconstitution after alpha-beta-depleted transplantation in children. CDR1 and CDR2 (germline): SGHTA, FQGNSA. The CDR3 has 15 residues. Deletions cut 5 bases from V and 5 bases from J, with 15 bases between. The sequence derives from a human donor who donated a stem cell graft to a child with acute myeloid leukemia. The chain uses TRBV7-2 and TRBJ2-2; no reliable D call. The sequencing here drew on PBMCs from the stem cell graft donor, taken from the stem cell graft. CDR3 in DNA: TGTGCCAGCAGCCTCCAGATGGACCTGACCGGGGAGCTGTTTTTT. Its protein is CASSLQMDLTGELFF.